This T cell receptor (beta chain) came from a study of blood T cell repertoires in COVID-19. About the research overall: PBMCs, B-cell-depleted T cells, or T cells provided the cDNA or gDNA that made up the material.

Some clones are missing from TCRdb's copy, which holds only in-frame ones; the method was immunoSEQ multiplex PCR. Of a few hundred thousand clones in the sample, more than 70% are singletons; the top ten hold approximately 0.97%. Looked up from germline, CDR1 is SEHNR and CDR2 is FQNEAQ (reference sequence). The CDR3 totals 15 residues. Germline trimming cut 2 bases from V and 3 bases from J; bases unmatched to any gene: 3. The sequence derives from a woman in her twenties or thirties who had been exposed to COVID-19. The rearrangement joins TRBV7-9 to TRBJ2-5, with 10 bases fitting TRBD1. The specimen sequenced was PBMCs or T cells enriched from blood (not recorded which). The CDR3 DNA follows: TGTGCCAGCAGCTTATGGGGGACAGGGGAAGAGACCCAGTACTTC. Its protein product is CASSLWGTGEETQYF.